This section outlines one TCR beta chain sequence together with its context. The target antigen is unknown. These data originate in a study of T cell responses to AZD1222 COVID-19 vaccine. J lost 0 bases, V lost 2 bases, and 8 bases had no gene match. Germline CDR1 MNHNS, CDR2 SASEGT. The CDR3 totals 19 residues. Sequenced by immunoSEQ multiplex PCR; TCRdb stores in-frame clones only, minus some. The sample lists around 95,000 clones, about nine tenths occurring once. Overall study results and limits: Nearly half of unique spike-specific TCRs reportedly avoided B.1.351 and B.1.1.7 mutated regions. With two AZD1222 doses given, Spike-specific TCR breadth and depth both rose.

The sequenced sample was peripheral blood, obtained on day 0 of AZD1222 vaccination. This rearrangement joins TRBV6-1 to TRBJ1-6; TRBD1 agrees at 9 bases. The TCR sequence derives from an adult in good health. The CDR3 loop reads CASSERGTGRSSYNSPLHF. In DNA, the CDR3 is TGTGCCAGCAGTGAACGAGGGACAGGGAGGAGCTCCTATAATTCACCCCTCCACTTT.